This T cell receptor (beta chain) comes out of a study of T-cell memory formation after mild COVID-19. Constant-segment primers and 5'RACE yielded cDNA libraries for TCR alpha and TCR beta, each carrying sample barcodes and UMIs. Each CDR3 protein gets one entry after TCRdb re-called the 5' RACE reads with MiXCR. Seen here are about 290,000 distinct CDR3 sequences, approximately 16% observed once, and the top ten hold roughly 22%. This clonotype has a handful of counts. Trimming removed 7 bases from V and 5 bases from J, with 26 bases in between. The CDR3 length is 16 residues. Germline V gene lookup returns CDR1 DFQATT and CDR2 SNEGSKA (reference sequence).

The chain couples TRBV20-1 to TRBJ1-2; D possibly corresponds to TRBD1 (6 bases). This clonotype was sampled from a man aged 18 to 29 who had mild COVID-19 (a few samples of this study predate the infection). Cell type and time point are not known. The sample consisted of PBMCs or a T cell subset sorted from them (not recorded which). CDR3 nucleotide sequence: TGCAGTGTTGCAGGGGCAGCGGACGTTATGGGTTATGGCTACACCTTC. This codes for CSVAGAADVMGYGYTF.